This T cell receptor (beta chain) came from a study of CD8 T cells in Susac syndrome. With random hexamers, reverse transcription was performed on about 0.5 to 1 ug of RNA. TCRdb re-called the immunoSEQ multiplex PCR reads with MiXCR, one entry per CDR3 protein. The sample has 80,000 or so distinct CDR3 sequences, approximately 94% seen once; the top ten hold about 0.28%. CDR1 is DFQATT, CDR2 SNEGSKA, per germline (reference sequence). The J segment lost 0 bases and the V segment lost 0 bases, leaving 9 bases of the junction unmatched. The CDR3 has 18 residues. Blood CD8+ and CD4+ T cells underwent high-throughput TCR beta sequencing. Purification of the CD8+ and CD4+ T cells relied on negative isolation, and TEMRA cells underwent FACS enrichment.

This chain uses TRBV20-1 with TRBJ2-3, with TRBD2 matching 10 bases. The specimen sequenced was CD8+ T cells from PBMCs. This TCR derives from a human donor in good health. CDR3 sequence reads: CSARDLLAGPPSTDTQYF. The CDR3 DNA sequence: TGCAGTGCTAGAGATCTACTAGCGGGGCCTCCTAGCACAGATACGCAGTATTTT.